This passage covers 5 T cell receptor beta chains from one sample sequenced in a study of T cells in Graves' hyperthyroidism and ophthalmopathy. From RNA transcripts, TCR beta CDR3 regions were amplified. RT-PCR in the first round (using the HTBI primer set) targeted the TCR CDR3. TCRdb itself ran the multiplex PCR reads through MiXCR, one entry per CDR3 protein. Here the sample spans a few hundred thousand distinct CDR3 sequences, approximately 14% being singletons. Sequencing used blood. These receptors came from a woman in her 30s with Graves' ophthalmopathy.

This clonotype was observed a handful of times. The CDR3 is CASSAEDTTYEQYF. CDR3 nucleotide sequence: TGTGCCAGCAGCGCCGAGGACACAACCTACGAGCAGTACTTC. The rearrangement uses TRBV9 and TRBJ2-7; D perhaps matches TRBD1 (5 bases). This CDR3 region has 14 residues. Per germline, CDR1 SGDLS and CDR2 YYNGEE. Between the trimmed V and J ends, which lost 3 bases and 2 bases, there was a span of 12 bases.

The sample holds many counts of this clonotype. This chain uses TRBV30 with TRBJ2-1; no clear D gene. V was pared by 1 base and J by 3 bases, with 1 base between. Germline loops: CDR1 GTSNPN, CDR2 SVGIG (reference sequence). This CDR3 comprises 11 residues. Here the CDR3 reads CAWSDYNEQFF. CDR3 DNA sequence: TGTGCCTGGAGTGACTACAATGAGCAGTTCTTC.

There are many counts of this clonotype. The V call is TRBV13, the J call TRBJ2-7, with 8 bases identical to TRBD2. The junction had 10 bases not matched to a gene; V was cut back by 3 bases and J by 3 bases. Per the germline V gene, CDR1 is PRHDT and CDR2 is FYEKMQ (reference sequence). CDR3 size: 16 residues. CDR3 nucleotide sequence: TGTGCCAGCAGCTTGAACCAAGGCGGGGGGTTCTACGAGCAGTACTTC. Its translation is CASSLNQGGGFYEQYF.

This clonotype was observed at least ten times. The V and J genes are TRBV3-1 and TRBJ2-3; D gene uncertain. The CDR3 has 11 amino acids. Germline V gene data show CDR1 as LGHDT and CDR2 as YNNKEL (reference sequence). Trimming removed 3 bases at V and 2 bases at J, with 0 bases between. The DNA of the CDR3 is TGTGCCAGCAGCCACACAGATACGCAGTATTTT. Amino acid sequence: CASSHTDTQYF.

This clonotype was counted ten times or more. The chain couples TRBV28 to TRBJ2-3; 7 bases map to TRBD1. V lost 5 bases to trimming and J lost 12 bases; unmatched junction nucleotides: 20. Germline CDR1 reads MDHEN; CDR2 reads SYDVKM. This CDR3 comprises 16 residues. This chain's CDR3 is CASSTHPTGRIHPQYF. The CDR3 nucleotides read TGTGCCAGCAGTACCCACCCGACAGGGAGAATACATCCTCAGTATTTT. Combining the CDR3 with reference TRBV28 and TRBJ2-3 gives the whole variable domain DVKVTQSSRYLVKRTGEKVFLECVQDMDHENMFWYRQDPGLGLRLIYFSYDVKMKEKGDIPEGYSVSREKKERFSLILESASTNQTSMYLCASSTHPTGRIHPQYFGPGTRLTVL.